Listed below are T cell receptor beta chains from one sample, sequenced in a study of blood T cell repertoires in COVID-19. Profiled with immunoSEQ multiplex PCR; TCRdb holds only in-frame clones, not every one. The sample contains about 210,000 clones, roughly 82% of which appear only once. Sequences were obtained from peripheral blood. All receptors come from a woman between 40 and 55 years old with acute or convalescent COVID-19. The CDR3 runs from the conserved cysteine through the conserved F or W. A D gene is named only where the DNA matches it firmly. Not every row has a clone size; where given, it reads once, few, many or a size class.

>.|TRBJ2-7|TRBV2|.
CASQAPPDYEQYF
TGTGCCTCCCAGGCGCCCCCGGACTACGAGCAGTACTTC
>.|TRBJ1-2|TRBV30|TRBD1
CAWSPRQGVLLGYTF
TGTGCCTGGAGTCCGAGACAGGGGGTCCTCCTCGGCTACACCTTC
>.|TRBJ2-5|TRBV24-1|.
CATSDFNTTGRQETQYF
TGTGCCACCAGTGATTTCAACACCACAGGGCGACAAGAGACCCAGTACTTC
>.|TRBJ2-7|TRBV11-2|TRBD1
CASSRGTGTYEQYF
TGTGCCAGCAGCCGCGGGACAGGGACCTACGAGCAGTACTTC
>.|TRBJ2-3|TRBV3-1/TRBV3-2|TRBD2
CASSQLSGASTDTQYF
TGTGCCAGCAGCCAACTTAGCGGGGCTAGCACAGATACGCAGTATTTT
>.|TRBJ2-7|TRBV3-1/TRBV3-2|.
CASSQEASLVYEQYF
TGTGCCAGCAGCCAAGAAGCTAGCCTGGTCTACGAGCAGTACTTC
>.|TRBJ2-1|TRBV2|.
CASLKREILQGLANEQFF
TGTGCCAGCCTAAAACGGGAGATATTACAGGGGCTAGCCAATGAGCAGTTCTTC
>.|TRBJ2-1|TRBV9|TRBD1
CASSAGQGSYNEQFF
TGTGCCAGCAGCGCGGGACAGGGGTCCTACAATGAGCAGTTCTTC
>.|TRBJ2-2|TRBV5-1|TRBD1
CASTVDRDESGGELFF
TGCGCCAGTACCGTTGACAGGGATGAGTCTGGCGGGGAGCTGTTTTTT
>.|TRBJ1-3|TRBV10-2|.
CASSERQGSLIVSGNTIYF
TGCGCCAGCAGTGAGCGGCAGGGGTCACTCATCGTGTCGGGAAACACCATATATTTT
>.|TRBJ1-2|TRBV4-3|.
CASSQIRGGGDGYTF
TGCGCCAGCAGCCAAATAAGGGGGGGCGGGGATGGCTACACCTTC
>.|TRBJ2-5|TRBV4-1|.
CASSQDTLVRYKYF
TGCGCCAGCAGCCAAGATACTTTGGTGCGGTACAAGTACTTC
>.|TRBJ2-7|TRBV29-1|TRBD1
CSVRWDRVYEQYF
TGCAGCGTGCGTTGGGACAGAGTCTACGAGCAGTACTTC
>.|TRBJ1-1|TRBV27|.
CASSPHLRTEAFF
TGTGCCAGCAGTCCACACCTGAGGACTGAAGCTTTCTTT
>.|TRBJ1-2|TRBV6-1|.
CASSVEGPPLSLSGYTF
TGTGCCAGCAGTGTGGAGGGACCCCCTCTATCGCTTTCTGGCTACACCTTC
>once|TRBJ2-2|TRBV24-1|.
CATSDPRGVTGELFF
TGTGCCACCAGTGATCCGAGAGGAGTTACCGGGGAGCTGTTTTTT
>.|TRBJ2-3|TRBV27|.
CASRVDRYTDTQYF
TGTGCCAGCAGGGTTGACAGGTATACAGATACGCAGTATTTT
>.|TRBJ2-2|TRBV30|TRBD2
CAWSLAGNLFFGELFF
TGTGCCTGGAGTCTAGCGGGGAATCTCTTTTTTGGGGAGCTGTTTTTT
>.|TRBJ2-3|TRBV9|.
CASSGSTGFSTDTQYF
TGTGCCAGCAGCGGCTCCACAGGGTTCAGCACAGATACGCAGTATTTT
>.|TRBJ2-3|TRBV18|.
CASSPPSSTDTQYF
TGTGCCAGCTCACCACCTAGTAGCACAGATACGCAGTATTTT
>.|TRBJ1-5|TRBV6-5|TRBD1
CASRGTGGGNQPQHF
TGTGCCAGCAGAGGCACAGGGGGGGGGAATCAGCCCCAGCATTTT
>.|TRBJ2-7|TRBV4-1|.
CASSPDSSYEQYF
TGCGCCAGCAGTCCGGACAGCTCCTACGAGCAGTACTTC
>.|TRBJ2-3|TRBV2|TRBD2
CASLAGGLDTQYF
TGTGCCAGCTTAGCGGGGGGGCTGGATACGCAGTATTTT
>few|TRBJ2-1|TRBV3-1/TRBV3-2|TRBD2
CASRNGGASEQFF
TGTGCCAGCAGAAACGGGGGGGCAAGTGAGCAGTTCTTC
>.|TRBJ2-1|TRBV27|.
CASSLWGGARTDEQFF
TGTGCCAGCAGTTTATGGGGGGGGGCAAGGACCGATGAGCAGTTCTTC
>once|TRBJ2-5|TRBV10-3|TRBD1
CAISDVTGAGETQYF
TGTGCCATCAGTGACGTTACAGGGGCAGGTGAGACCCAGTACTTC
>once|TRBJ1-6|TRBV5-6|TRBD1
CASSRDRGHSPLHF
TGTGCCAGCAGCCGGGACAGGGGGCACTCACCCCTCCACTTT
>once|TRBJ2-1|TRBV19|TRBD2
CASSLQGTRQNEQFF
TGTGCCAGTAGCCTTCAGGGGACTAGGCAGAATGAGCAGTTCTTC
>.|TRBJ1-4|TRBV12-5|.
CASGLDTLGPLKKLFF
TGTGCTAGTGGTTTGGACACGCTGGGCCCCCTGAAAAAACTGTTTTTT
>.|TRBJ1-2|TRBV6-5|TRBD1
CASSPLTGGPKGYTF
TGTGCCAGCAGTCCCCTAACAGGGGGGCCGAAAGGCTACACCTTC
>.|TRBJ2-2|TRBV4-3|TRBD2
CASSQDGSGSAGELFF
TGCGCCAGCAGCCAAGATGGTAGCGGGAGTGCCGGGGAGCTGTTTTTT
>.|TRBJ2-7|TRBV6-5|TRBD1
CASRGTGNEQYF
TGTGCCAGCAGGGGGACAGGGAACGAGCAGTACTTC
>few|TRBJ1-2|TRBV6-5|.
CASSFGQKGYTF
TGTGCCAGCAGCTTTGGACAGAAGGGCTACACCTTC
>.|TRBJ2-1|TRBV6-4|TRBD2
CASRTSGGDEQFF
TGTGCCAGCAGGACTAGCGGGGGTGATGAGCAGTTCTTC
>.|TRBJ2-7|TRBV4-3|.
CASSQDIPYEQYF
TGCGCCAGCAGCCAAGATATCCCCTACGAGCAGTACTTC
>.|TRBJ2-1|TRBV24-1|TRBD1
CATSDLGTGSPEQFF
TGTGCCACCAGTGATTTGGGGACAGGGTCCCCTGAGCAGTTCTTC
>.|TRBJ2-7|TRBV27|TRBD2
CASSSLPSGGYEQYF
TGTGCCAGCAGTTCCCTTCCTAGCGGGGGTTACGAGCAGTACTTC
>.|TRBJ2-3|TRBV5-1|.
CASSLASVSTDTQYF
TGCGCCAGCAGCTTGGCTAGCGTGTCCACAGATACGCAGTATTTT
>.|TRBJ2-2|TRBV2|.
CASGTIGVGTGELFF
TGTGCCAGTGGTACGATCGGGGTAGGAACCGGGGAGCTGTTTTTT
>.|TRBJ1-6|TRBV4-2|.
CASSQGQQLNSPLHF
TGTGCCAGCAGCCAAGGACAGCAGCTTAATTCACCCCTCCACTTT
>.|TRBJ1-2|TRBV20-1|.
CSASPEAYGYTF
TGCAGTGCTAGTCCTGAGGCCTATGGCTACACCTTC